This T cell receptor beta chain came from a study of tumor and adjacent non-tumor tissue in lung cancer. In the study overall: There were roughly 11 adenocarcinoma, 2 squamous cell carcinoma and 1 small cell lung cancer cases.

Study conclusions and caveats: TCR diversity was significantly greater in tumor than normal lung tissue. Higher tumor TCR diversity was associated with shorter survival.

The template was RNA from unsorted bulk tissue. More than 3 cm separated this lung sample from the edge of the tumor. Newly diagnosed lung cancer patients had thoracic surgery in China, August–November 2014, without prior chemotherapy. About this clonotype itself: What it recognizes is unknown. Germline and junction disagree at one end, which may indicate a read error.

The CDR3 runs 16 residues. Germline assignment: CDR1 SGHAT and CDR2 FQNNGV. Three rounds of nested PCR, following a modified ARM-PCR protocol, produced the TCRbeta library. TCRdb ran MiXCR on the multiplex PCR reads and lists one entry per CDR3 protein. The data hold some 97,000 distinct CDR3 sequences, with 55% to 65% observed a single time. Sequenced material: distant non-tumor lung tissue. This sequence originates from a man aged 25 to 40 with non-small cell lung cancer. The V and J genes are TRBV11-2 and TRBJ1-3, with D perhaps TRBD1 (6 bases). The CDR3 sequence is CASSSALRDWGHTMYF. CDR3 in DNA: TGTGCCAGCAGCTCAGCCCTCCGGGACTGGGGGCACACCATGTATTTT.